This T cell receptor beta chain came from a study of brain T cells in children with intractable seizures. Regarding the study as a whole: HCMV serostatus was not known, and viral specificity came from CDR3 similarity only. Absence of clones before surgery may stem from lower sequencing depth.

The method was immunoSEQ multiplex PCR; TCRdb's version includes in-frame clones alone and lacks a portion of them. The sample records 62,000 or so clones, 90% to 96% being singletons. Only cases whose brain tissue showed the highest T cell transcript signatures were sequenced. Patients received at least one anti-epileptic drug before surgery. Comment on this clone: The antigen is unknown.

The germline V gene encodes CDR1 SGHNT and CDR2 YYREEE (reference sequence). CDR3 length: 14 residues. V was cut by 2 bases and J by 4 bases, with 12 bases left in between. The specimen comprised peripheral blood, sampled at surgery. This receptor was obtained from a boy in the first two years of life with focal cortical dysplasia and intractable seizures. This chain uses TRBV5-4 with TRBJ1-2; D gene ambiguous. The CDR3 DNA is TGTGCCAGCAGCTTTCTGTCGGGTGGCTATGGCTACACCTTC. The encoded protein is CASSFLSGGYGYTF. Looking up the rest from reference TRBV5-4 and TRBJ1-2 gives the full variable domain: ETGVTQSPTHLIKTRGQQVTLRCSSQSGHNTVSWYQQALGQGPQFIFQYYREEENGRGNFPPRFSGLQFPNYSSELNVNALELDDSALYLCASSFLSGGYGYTFGSGTRLTVV.